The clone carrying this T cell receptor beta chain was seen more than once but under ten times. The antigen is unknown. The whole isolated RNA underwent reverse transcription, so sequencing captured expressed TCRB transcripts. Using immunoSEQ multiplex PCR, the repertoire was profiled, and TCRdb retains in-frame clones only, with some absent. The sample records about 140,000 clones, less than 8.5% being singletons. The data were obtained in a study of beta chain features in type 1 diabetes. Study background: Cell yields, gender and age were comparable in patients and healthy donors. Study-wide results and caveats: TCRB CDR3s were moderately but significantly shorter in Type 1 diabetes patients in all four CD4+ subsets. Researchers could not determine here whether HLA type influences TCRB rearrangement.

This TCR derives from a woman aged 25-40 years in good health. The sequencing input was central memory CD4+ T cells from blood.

Written as DNA, the CDR3 is TGTGCCTGGACAGGGGCGGGCGAGCAGTACTTC. Translated, it gives CAWTGAGEQYF. This chain links TRBV30 with TRBJ2-7; a possible D gene is TRBD1 (6 bases). CDR1 and CDR2 from the germline V gene are GTSNPN and SVGIG (reference sequence). The CDR3 covers 11 residues. The V and J ends lost 4 bases and 6 bases respectively, with 10 bases between them.